This TCR beta chain appears in the sequencing data of a study of T cell changes during pregnancy in multiple sclerosis. This table comes from immunoSEQ multiplex PCR, and its TCRdb copy is limited to in-frame clones, with some not included. Of 70,000 to 100,000 clones in the sample, 80% to 95% were seen once. Germline CDR1 is SGHTA and CDR2 is FQGNSA. This CDR3 comprises 15 residues. Trimming took off 4 bases at V and 7 bases at J, with 19 bases between the two ends. This sample comprised peripheral blood, obtained in the first trimester of pregnancy. The chain uses TRBV7-2 and TRBJ1-2; D is unresolved. This TCR came from a female donor with multiple sclerosis, enrolled in a pregnancy study. The CDR3 is CASSYEPRRESGYTF. The CDR3 DNA sequence: TGTGCCAGCAGCTACGAGCCAAGGAGGGAGAGTGGCTACACCTTC.